The T cell receptor (beta chain) under discussion was sequenced for a study of cytomegalovirus exposure and HLA in healthy donors. About the research overall: An early release of data contained about 85 million unique TCRs, which came from HLA-typed donors. The study, taken as a whole, reports: Overall, under 200 TCR beta chains were annotated as cytomegalovirus-associated. What a later analysis showed was that several of the most significant clusters appeared linked to common viral pathogens. Most of the TCR beta V segments (in an earlier analysis) were productive either about 87% or about 30% of the time.

Remarks on this clone: Antigen specificity is unknown.

The PCR had 60 Vbeta and 13 Jbeta primers. This table comes from immunoSEQ multiplex PCR, and its TCRdb copy is limited to in-frame clones, with some not included. The sample lists around 120,000 clones, under 90% occurring once. The CDR3 totals 12 residues. Trimming pared 3 bases from V and 15 bases from J, leaving 16 bases between. Germline values: CDR1 SGDLS, CDR2 YYNGEE. The rearrangement uses TRBV9 and TRBJ2-1; TRBD1 is a possible D gene (5 bases). Sequencing was carried out using PBMCs. The receptor was derived from a woman in her thirties or forties in good health and CMV-seronegative. CDR3 coding DNA: TGTGCCAGCAGCGCGCCTCACAGGTTTAGGTTCTTC. Its protein product is CASSAPHRFRFF. Drawing the rest from reference TRBV9 and TRBJ2-1, the complete variable domain is DSGVTQTPKHLITATGQRVTLRCSPRSGDLSVYWYQQSLDQGLQFLIQYYNGEERAKGNILERFSAQQFPDLHSELNLSSLELGDSALYFCASSAPHRFRFFGPGTRLTVL.